These 18 T cell receptor beta chains share one sample of origin, sequenced in a study of blood T cell repertoires in COVID-19. Clones were sequenced by immunoSEQ multiplex PCR, and TCRdb holds only the in-frame ones, with some missing. This sample has some 140,000 clones, with roughly 88% found just once. The specimen sequenced was peripheral blood. The receptors originated from a man in his 60s with COVID-19, enrolled during active disease.

DNA of the CDR3: TGTGCCAGCAACGAGGCGGGGAGGACTGAAGCTTTCTTT. Its protein product is CASNEAGRTEAFF. The rearrangement uses TRBV28 and TRBJ1-1; no clear D. The V gene lost 7 bases and the J gene lost 5 bases, with 14 bases spanning the gap. CDR3 length equals 13 residues. Looked up from germline, CDR1 is MDHEN and CDR2 is SYDVKM.

V is TRBV11-3 and J is TRBJ1-2; maybe TRBD1 (5 bases). V gave up 0 bases and J gave up 6 bases, with 14 bases separating them. The CDR3 covers 15 residues. Germline loops: CDR1 SGHNT, CDR2 YENEEA. CDR3 sequence reads: CASSLDGAGTNGYTF. The CDR3 nucleotides read TGTGCCAGCAGCTTAGATGGGGCAGGCACGAATGGCTACACCTTC.

This chain connects TRBV7-2 to TRBJ2-1; TRBD2 agrees at 10 bases. V was pared by 0 bases and J by 9 bases, with 5 bases of the junction left unmatched. The CDR3 sequence is 15 residues long. The V gene's germline CDR1 is SGHTA and CDR2 FQGNSA. CDR3: CASSLARASGSEQFF. In DNA form, the CDR3 reads TGTGCCAGCAGCTTAGCGCGGGCTAGCGGGAGTGAGCAGTTCTTC.

The chain has TRBV7-9 and TRBJ2-1; the match to TRBD1 covers 7 bases. With V trimmed by 8 bases and J by 0 bases, 4 bases remained unmatched. The CDR3 spans 14 residues. Germline V gene sequence: CDR1 SEHNR, CDR2 FQNEAQ (reference sequence). CDR3 in DNA: TGTGCCAGCGGCGCAGGGGGCTCCTACAATGAGCAGTTCTTC. It is translated as CASGAGGSYNEQFF.

This clone is a singleton in its sample. The gene calls are TRBV30 and TRBJ2-6, with no clear D. V gave up 1 base and J gave up 3 bases, with 7 bases separating them. In germline, CDR1 is GTSNPN, CDR2 SVGIG (reference sequence). The CDR3 consists of 14 residues. The CDR3: CAWSEDNGANVLTF. CDR3 DNA: TGTGCCTGGAGTGAAGACAATGGGGCCAACGTCCTGACTTTC.

This rearrangement joins TRBV7-2 to TRBJ2-7; 14 nucleotides align to TRBD2. Germline assignment: CDR1 SGHTA and CDR2 FQGNSA. This CDR3 has 16 residues. Trimming took 4 bases from V and 4 from J; bases not matched to a gene: 6. The CDR3 sequence: CASSSQTSGGAYEQYF. As DNA, the CDR3 is TGTGCCAGCAGCTCCCAGACTAGCGGGGGGGCATACGAGCAGTACTTC. The complete variable domain, with remaining parts taken from reference TRBV7-2 and TRBJ2-7, reads GAGVSQSPSNKVTEKGKDVELRCDPISGHTALYWYRQSLGQGLEFLIYFQGNSAPDKSGLPSDRFSAERTGGSVSTLTIQRTQQEDSAVYLCASSSQTSGGAYEQYFGPGTRLTVT.

The V and J genes are TRBV9 and TRBJ2-5, with TRBD2 identical over 12 bases. The CDR3 loop spans 17 amino acids. CDR1 and CDR2 (germline): SGDLS, YYNGEE. V lost 0 bases to trimming and J lost 4 bases; unmatched junction nucleotides: 7. The CDR3 reads CASSVAGLAGGPETQYF. The CDR3 DNA is TGTGCCAGCAGCGTAGCGGGACTAGCGGGTGGCCCAGAGACCCAGTACTTC.

The CDR3 nucleotides are TGTGCCAGCAGCGCAGGGACCTACGAGCAGTACTTC. Translating it yields CASSAGTYEQYF. The chain employs TRBV14 and TRBJ2-7, with D tentatively TRBD1 (5 bases). CDR3 length equals 12 residues. V lost 5 bases and J lost 2, with 7 bases in between. Germline loops: CDR1 SGHDN, CDR2 FVKESK.

The chain uses TRBV24-1 and TRBJ2-1; no firm D call. Trimming left V 5 bases short and J 6 bases short, with 10 bases between. Germline assignment: CDR1 KGHDR and CDR2 SFDVKD. The CDR3 runs to 13 residues. CDR3 loop: CATSGQGFNEQFF. In nucleotides, the CDR3 is TGTGCCACCAGTGGACAAGGATTCAATGAGCAGTTCTTC.

The chain employs TRBV29-1 and TRBJ2-1; D may be TRBD2 (5 bases). Between the trimmed V and J ends, which lost 1 base and 6 bases, there was a span of 19 bases. CDR1 and CDR2 (germline): SQVTM, ANQGSEA. The CDR3 contains 16 residues. The CDR3 spells CSVEALPGSLRNEQFF. CDR3 sequence (DNA): TGCAGCGTTGAAGCCCTCCCGGGGAGCCTCCGCAATGAGCAGTTCTTC.

The genes are TRBV5-6 and TRBJ2-5; 9 bases are shared with TRBD2. CDR1 is SGHDT and CDR2 is YYEEEE in the germline V gene. The CDR3 extends over 15 amino acids. V shed 2 bases, J shed 3 bases, and the junction held 5 bases outside the gene matches. The CDR3 coding sequence is TGTGCCAGCAGCTTAGGACTAGCGAGTAAAGAGACCCAGTACTTC. It codes for CASSLGLASKETQYF.

CDR3 sequence (DNA): TGTGCCGCCACTAGTTCAGGGGAAAACATTCAGTACTTC. Protein product: CAATSSGENIQYF. J is TRBJ2-4 and V is TRBV24-1; D perhaps matches TRBD1 (6 bases). The CDR3 is 13 amino acids. V lost 12 bases and J lost 5, with 16 bases in between. Germline CDR1 is KGHDR and CDR2 is SFDVKD.

V gene TRBV18 combines with J gene TRBJ2-3; TRBD2 agrees at 7 bases. The CDR3 contains 14 residues. J was trimmed by 3 bases and V by 5 bases; bases with no gene match: 5. In germline, CDR1 is KGHSH, CDR2 LQKENI. Written as DNA, the CDR3 is TGTGCCAGCTCAACCGGGGGGATTACAGATACGCAGTATTTT. The encoded protein is CASSTGGITDTQYF.

This sequence joins TRBV6-2 or TRBV6-3 and TRBJ1-5; 7 positions agree with TRBD1. V was clipped by 4 bases and J by 4 bases; unmatched bases: 4. The CDR3 consists of 14 residues. The germline V gene encodes CDR1 MNHEY and CDR2 SVGEGT. The CDR3 DNA sequence: TGTGCCAGCAGTTCGACAGGGACAAATCAGCCCCAGCATTTT. It yields the protein CASSSTGTNQPQHF.

A few counts support this clone. This sequence joins TRBV5-6 and TRBJ2-7, with TRBD2 matching over 11 bases. The CDR3 has 16 residues. V lost 2 bases and J lost 4; bases outside the gene matches: 8. Looked up from germline, CDR1 is SGHDT and CDR2 is YYEEEE. CDR3 protein: CASSFGLSGGAYEQYF. DNA for the CDR3: TGTGCCAGCAGCTTTGGGCTTAGCGGGGGGGCTTACGAGCAGTACTTC.

The chain links TRBV5-8 to TRBJ2-2; 9 bases map to TRBD1. Germline V gene lookup returns CDR1 SGHTS and CDR2 YDEGEE. V dropped 4 bases and J dropped 1; count of bases not matched to a gene: 5. The CDR3 spans 16 residues. The CDR3 bases are TGTGCCAGCAGCGCGGGGACAGGGAAGAACACCGGGGAGCTGTTTTTT. Protein product: CASSAGTGKNTGELFF.

The rearrangement uses TRBV5-8 and TRBJ1-2; no reliable D call. The CDR3 spans 13 residues. The V end was cut by 4 bases, the J end by 4 bases, with 11 bases between. Germline V gene data show CDR1 as SGHTS and CDR2 as YDEGEE. This CDR3 reads CASSPRGGYGYTF. CDR3 nucleotide sequence: TGTGCCAGCAGCCCGAGAGGCGGCTATGGCTACACCTTC.

The chain carries TRBV7-2 and TRBJ2-4, with 7 bases matching TRBD1. The germline CDR1 and CDR2 sequences are SGHTA and FQGNSA. V shed 4 bases and J 8 bases; nucleotides not matched to a gene: 11. This CDR3 has 15 amino acids. The CDR3 loop reads CASSYLTGTSHIQYF. The CDR3 nucleotides are TGTGCCAGCAGCTACCTGACAGGGACGAGTCACATTCAGTACTTC.